This T cell receptor (beta chain) was documented in a study of T cell responses to AZD1222 COVID-19 vaccine. General study results and limits: Spike-specific TCR depth and breadth grew after two AZD1222 doses. Baseline serostatus was positive in only a handful of AZD1222 recipients. The donor group comprised mostly white British people and more females; the analysis possibly underestimated clonal diversity.

The CDR3 length is 17 residues. Method: immunoSEQ multiplex PCR; TCRdb's copy keeps in-frame clones and lacks some. The repertoire holds some 80,000 clones, about nine tenths seen once, with more than 2.5% in the top ten. A word on this clone: The antigen is unknown.

Second doses were pooled across both intervals (about 4 or about 12 weeks). The sequence was obtained from an adult who received the AZD1222 COVID-19 vaccine. Sequenced here: peripheral blood, sampled 28 days after the second AZD1222 dose. The chain has TRBV21-1 and TRBJ2-3; the table assigns TRBD1, which was not confirmed against the DNA. TRBV21-1 is a pseudogene locus. CDR3 nucleotides: TGTGCCAGCAGCACCGGGACAGGTAGCTTTTACACAGATACGCAGTATTTT. As protein: CASSTGTGSFYTDTQYF.